This TCR beta chain was recovered during a study of post-analysis software for immune sequencing data. Study at large: The patients showed relapsing-remitting, secondary progressive and progressive-relapsing multiple sclerosis courses.

This CDR3 has 15 amino acids. Germline loops: CDR1 DFQATT, CDR2 SNEGSKA (reference sequence). V shed 3 bases, J shed 4 bases, and the junction held 11 bases outside the gene matches. Notes on the study in general: Higher frequency in patients than in controls was seen for roughly five TRBV segments, with TRBV5-6, TRBV5-1 and TRBV20-1 among them. Those samples that were prepared in the same batch co-clustered strongly by F measure. There was significantly lower normalized Chao1 diversity in multiple sclerosis patients than in controls.

Prepared TCR beta cDNA libraries contained unique molecular identifiers. When 1 to 10 million T cells were used, they gave about 490,000 cDNA molecules. TCRdb ran MiXCR on the PCR reads and lists one entry per CDR3 protein. Among about 770,000 distinct CDR3 sequences listed, just over 45% were seen once. Comments on this clonotype: What it binds is not known.

The genes are TRBV20-1 and TRBJ2-7; TRBD2 matches at 8 bases. The receptor's source is a girl between 5 and 17 years old with multiple sclerosis. The sample comprised blood. CDR3 bases: TGCAGTGCTAGGGCAGCGGGAGACGTGGTATACGAGCAGTACTTC. Its translation is CSARAAGDVVYEQYF.